The sequence of this T cell receptor beta chain was determined in a study of radiation and T cells in renal cell carcinoma. Assay: immunoSEQ multiplex PCR; the TCRdb copy retains only in-frame clones and omits some. The table lists under 55,000 clones, approximately 80% of them singletons, with 30% to 35% in the top ten. Time point here: baseline pretreatment blood. The treatment denotes: 15 Gy SBRT to primary tumor, nephrectomy 4 weeks later. V shed 4 bases, J shed 6 bases, and the junction held 11 bases outside the gene matches. Germline lookup yields CDR1 SQVTM and CDR2 ANQGSEA. CDR3 length equals 15 residues.

The chain recombines TRBV29-1 with TRBJ2-3; TRBD2 matches at 9 bases. The clonotype originates from a woman in her seventies with renal cell carcinoma. The sample here was blood, taken from a patient whose treatment included radiotherapy and nephrectomy. CDR3 amino acids: CSVGGLALGMDTQYF. The CDR3, as DNA: TGCAGCGTTGGAGGACTAGCGTTAGGGATGGATACGCAGTATTTT.